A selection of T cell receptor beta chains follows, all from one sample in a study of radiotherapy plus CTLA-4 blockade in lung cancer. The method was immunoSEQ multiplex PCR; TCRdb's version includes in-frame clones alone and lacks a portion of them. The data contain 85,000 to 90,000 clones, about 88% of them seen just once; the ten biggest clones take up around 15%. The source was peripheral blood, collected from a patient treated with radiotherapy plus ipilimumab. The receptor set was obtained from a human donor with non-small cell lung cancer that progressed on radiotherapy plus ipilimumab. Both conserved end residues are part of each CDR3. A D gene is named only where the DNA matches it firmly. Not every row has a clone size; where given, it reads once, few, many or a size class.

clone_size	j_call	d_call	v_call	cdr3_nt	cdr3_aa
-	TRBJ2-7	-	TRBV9	TGTGCCAGCAGCGTAGGTGAAACCGGGACCTTCTACGAGCAGTACTTC	CASSVGETGTFYEQYF
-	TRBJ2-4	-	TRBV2	TGTGCCAGCAGTGAACCTCAGGGGGGAGCCAAAAACATTCAGTACTTC	CASSEPQGGAKNIQYF
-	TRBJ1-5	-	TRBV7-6	TGTGCCAGCAGCTTAGGGCTCCCTGCTAGCAATCAGCCTCAGCATTTT	CASSLGLPASNQPQHF
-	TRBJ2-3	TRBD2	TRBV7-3	TGTGCCAGCAGCCGCGGGAGTTCGGGCACAGATACGCAGTATTTT	CASSRGSSGTDTQYF
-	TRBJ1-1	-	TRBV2	TGTGCCAGCCCCATTGTAGGGGGGACTGAAGCTTTCTTT	CASPIVGGTEAFF
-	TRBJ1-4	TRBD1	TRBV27	TGTGCCAGCAGTTTATCCCGCCCGACAGGGTTCGCAACTAATGAAAAACTGTTTTTT	CASSLSRPTGFATNEKLFF
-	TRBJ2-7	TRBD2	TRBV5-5	TGTGCCAGCAGCTTGGCGTCTCTAGCGGTCTACGAGCAGTACTTC	CASSLASLAVYEQYF
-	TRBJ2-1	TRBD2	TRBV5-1	TGCGCCAGCAGCCGCGAGACTAGCGGGGGGATCTACAATGAGCAGTTCTTC	CASSRETSGGIYNEQFF
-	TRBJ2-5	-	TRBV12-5	TGTGCTAGTGGCCCCTCCGGGGCGCGGACCCAGTACTTC	CASGPSGARTQYF
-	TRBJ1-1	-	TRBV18	TGTGCCAGCTCACCAACAGAGAACACTGAAGCTTTCTTT	CASSPTENTEAFF
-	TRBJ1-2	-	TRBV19	TGTGCCAGTAGTAGCGGGGGGATCTATGGCTACACCTTC	CASSSGGIYGYTF
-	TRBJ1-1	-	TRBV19	TGTGCCAGTATGATGAGGGCTGAAGCTTTCTTT	CASMMRAEAFF
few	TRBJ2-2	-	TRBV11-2	TGTGCCAGCAGCTTAAGGGCGACCGCAATGAGGACCGGGGAGCTGTTTTTT	CASSLRATAMRTGELFF
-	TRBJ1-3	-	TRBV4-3	TGCGCCAGCAGCCAAACAGGGCGCTCTGGAAACACCATATATTTT	CASSQTGRSGNTIYF
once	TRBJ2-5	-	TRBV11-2	TGTGCCAGCAGTCTAATGGAGACCCAGTACTTC	CASSLMETQYF
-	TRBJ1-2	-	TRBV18	TGTGCCAGCTCACCACCGGGGGGGGCAGGCTACACCTTC	CASSPPGGAGYTF
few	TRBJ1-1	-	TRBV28	TGTGCCAGCAGTGCCCCGGGACAGAACACTGAAGCTTTCTTT	CASSAPGQNTEAFF